These 12 T cell receptor beta chains were sequenced from one sample in a study of human T cells and chemical hapten exposure (dated by TCRdb to the early 2020s). The time point label of this sample denotes: pre-sensitization, week 0. What the treatment or condition label conveys for this sample: therapeutic diphenylcyclopropenone sensitization with weekly scalp DPC. Library preparation was by RACE. For sequencing, a NextSeq 500 was employed. TCRdb passed the public sequencing reads through fastp at Q25 and MiXCR, retaining productive beta sequences. Here each entry gathers all rows of one CDR3 protein and keeps the most common genes and DNA. The sample records fewer than 140,000 distinct CDR3 sequences, 9% to 15% of which are singletons. Of the sample, about 1.6% falls within the top ten clones. The material was whole blood, obtained in connection with sensitization to the hapten diphenylcyclopropenone (DPC). These receptors all come from a woman in her fifties or sixties with alopecia areata. Some clones in this sample may be carry-over from other donors' samples.

The CDR3: CASSLTGDRPGNTIYF. CDR3 coding DNA: TGTGCCAGCAGCTTAACTGGAGACAGGCCTGGAAACACCATATATTTT. This chain connects TRBV7-9 to TRBJ1-3, with a weak D call TRBD1 (6 bases). CDR1 and CDR2 (germline): SEHNR, FQNEAQ (reference sequence). The germline V and J ends were trimmed by 2 bases and 2 bases, with 13 bases remaining between them. CDR3 length: 16 amino acids.

This clonotype was detected only once. The rearrangement links TRBV3-1 to TRBJ2-1; D is unresolved. V lost 1 base to trimming and J lost 10 bases, with 8 bases between them. Germline lookup yields CDR1 LGHDT and CDR2 YNNKEL (reference sequence). The CDR3 runs 12 residues. The CDR3 nucleotides read TGTGCCAGCAGCCAAGTCCCGACAGAGCAGTTCTTC. Its translation is CASSQVPTEQFF.

V is TRBV12-3 or TRBV12-4 and J is TRBJ2-1; the match to TRBD1 covers 10 bases. V trimming: 5 bases; J trimming: 7 bases; junction bases outside the gene matches: 11. The CDR3 contains 16 residues. The CDR3 sequence is CASSPRQGAGGNEQFF. In DNA, the CDR3 is TGTGCCAGCAGTCCCCGACAGGGGGCTGGAGGGAATGAGCAGTTCTTC.

The genes are TRBV28 and TRBJ1-1; 9 nucleotides align to TRBD1. The CDR3 sequence is 15 residues long. In germline, CDR1 is MDHEN, CDR2 SYDVKM. With V trimmed by 2 bases and J by 5 bases, 6 bases remained unmatched. The CDR3: CASSLLTGGATEAFF. CDR3 nucleotide sequence: TGTGCCAGCAGTTTACTCACAGGGGGCGCGACTGAAGCTTTCTTT.

This clonotype was counted many times. The rearrangement joins TRBV7-2 to TRBJ1-2; D gene ambiguous. Germline CDR1 and CDR2: SGHTA and FQGNSA. V lost 4 bases and J lost 10, with 16 bases in between. CDR3 size: 13 residues. The chain's CDR3 is CASSSAHGFAYTF. CDR3 in DNA: TGTGCCAGCAGCTCGGCACACGGCTTTGCCTACACCTTC. The full variable domain, completed using reference TRBV7-2 and TRBJ1-2, is GAGVSQSPSNKVTEKGKDVELRCDPISGHTALYWYRQSLGQGLEFLIYFQGNSAPDKSGLPSDRFSAERTGGSVSTLTIQRTQQEDSAVYLCASSSAHGFAYTFGSGTRLTVV.

This clonotype has a count of ten or more. Written as DNA, the CDR3 is TGCAGTGCCCAGAGTCTCAGAGTAGGCAATGAGCAGTTCTTC. Residues: CSAQSLRVGNEQFF. V gene TRBV20-1 combines with J gene TRBJ2-1; no reliable D call. Trimming stripped 6 bases from V and 6 bases from J, with 18 bases between. The CDR3 consists of 14 residues. Germline-derived CDR1 and CDR2 are DFQATT and SNEGSKA (reference sequence).

This clonotype was counted ten times or more. The chain carries TRBV20-1 and TRBJ2-5, with D possibly TRBD1 on 5 matching bases. Germline CDR1 is DFQATT and CDR2 is SNEGSKA (reference sequence). Trimming left V 5 bases short and J 5 bases short, with 24 bases between. This CDR3 is built from 16 residues. CDR3 protein: CSAPDSDNRPHETQYF. The CDR3 DNA is TGCAGTGCTCCAGACTCTGACAACAGGCCCCACGAGACCCAGTACTTC.

This clonotype has at least ten counts. V gene TRBV10-3 combines with J gene TRBJ2-3, with TRBD1 matching over 7 bases. The CDR3 has 17 amino acids. CDR1 is ENHRY and CDR2 is SYGVKD in the germline V gene. The trim removed 6 bases at V and 1 base at J, leaving 13 bases unmatched. DNA for the CDR3: TGTGCCATCAGCCCTCTGACAGGGACGACTGGCACAGATACGCAGTATTTT. Protein sequence: CAISPLTGTTGTDTQYF.

Only a few counts were recorded for this clonotype. The gene calls are TRBV28 and TRBJ2-7, with TRBD1 matching 10 bases. Germline CDR1 is MDHEN and CDR2 is SYDVKM. This CDR3 has 14 residues. V shed 4 bases and J 3 bases; nucleotides not matched to a gene: 3. The CDR3: CASSSWDRGYEQYF. Here the CDR3 DNA reads TGTGCCAGCAGTTCTTGGGACAGGGGCTACGAGCAGTACTTC.

This clonotype came up a few times. The gene calls are TRBV7-7 and TRBJ2-5, with 8 nucleotides matching TRBD1. Unmatched junction bases numbered 10, after V lost 5 bases and J lost 2 bases. Germline V gives CDR1 SSHAT, CDR2 FNYEAQ (reference sequence). This CDR3 has 16 amino acids. The CDR3 DNA sequence: TGTGCCAGCAGCCTTAGTCGGGACAGGTTGCAAGAGACCCAGTACTTC. Its protein is CASSLSRDRLQETQYF.

The table lists this clonotype with many counts. V gene TRBV7-2 combines with J gene TRBJ2-1; tentative D call: TRBD2 (6 bases). V was cut by 5 bases and J by 6 bases, with 14 bases left in between. CDR3 length equals 14 residues. Germline V lookup: CDR1 SGHTA, CDR2 FQGNSA. For the CDR3, the DNA is TGTGCCAGCAGCCCCCCTGGGGGAGGCAATGAGCAGTTCTTC. It translates to CASSPPGGGNEQFF.

This clonotype has at least ten counts. The chain links TRBV7-2 to TRBJ2-7, with 8 bases lining up with TRBD1. The CDR3 extends over 15 amino acids. The V gene end was trimmed by 5 bases and the J gene end by 4 bases; junction bases not matched to a gene: 10. Germline V gene lookup returns CDR1 SGHTA and CDR2 FQGNSA. CDR3 sequence: CASSQTQGAIYEQYF. The DNA for the CDR3 is TGTGCCAGCAGCCAGACCCAGGGGGCGATTTACGAGCAGTACTTC.